Listed below are T cell receptor beta chains from one sample, sequenced in a study of blood T cell repertoires in COVID-19. TCRdb's copy holds only in-frame clones and misses some; the assay was immunoSEQ multiplex PCR. The profile covers some 350,000 clones, with 91% appearing a single time and around 3.3% taken by the ten largest. Sequenced input: peripheral blood. These receptors were obtained from a woman aged 18-29 years who had recovered from COVID-19. Each CDR3 is given with its conserved first and last residue. D genes are given only for firm matches. The listing skips clone size in some rows; elsewhere it reads once, few, many or a size class.

>TRBJ2-3|TRBV4-1|NA|TRBD2
TGCGCCAGCAGCCAAAGGCGGGAGGGCCCATATACGCAGTATTTT
CASSQRREGPYTQYF
>TRBJ1-1|TRBV10-1|once|NA
TGCGCCAGCAGTGCGCGGGGGAACGGGAACACTGAAGCTTTCTTT
CASSARGNGNTEAFF
>TRBJ1-2|TRBV7-2|NA|NA
TGTGCCAGCAGCTTTTCGAGAGATAACTATGGCTACACCTTC
CASSFSRDNYGYTF
>TRBJ2-1|TRBV5-4|NA|NA
TGTGCCATCGCCTCTAGCGCCGAGACGTCCTACAATGAGCAGTTCTTC
CAIASSAETSYNEQFF
>TRBJ1-1|TRBV7-2|NA|NA
TGTGCCAGCAGCCCCAACAGGGTCGGTGAAGCTTTCTTT
CASSPNRVGEAFF
>TRBJ1-3|TRBV19|NA|NA
TGTGCCAGTAGCCAGGCCCTCGCCAGACCCACTGGAAACACCATATATTTT
CASSQALARPTGNTIYF
>TRBJ2-3|TRBV7-9|NA|TRBD2
TGTGCCAGCAGCTTAGTAGCGGGAGTCACAGATACGCAGTATTTT
CASSLVAGVTDTQYF
>TRBJ1-5|TRBV5-1|NA|TRBD1
TGCGCCAGCAGCATGGGACAGGGGGCAGATCAGCCCCAGCATTTT
CASSMGQGADQPQHF
>TRBJ1-2|TRBV11-3|NA|TRBD1
TGTGCCAGCAGCATGCAGGGGGATGGCTACACCTTC
CASSMQGDGYTF
>TRBJ1-2|TRBV19|NA|NA
TGTGCCAGTAGTCGAACTCAAGGGGGCTATGGCTACACCTTC
CASSRTQGGYGYTF
>TRBJ2-3|TRBV5-4|NA|TRBD1
TGTGCCAGCAGCTTCTCCAGGGGGACAAGCACAGATACGCAGTATTTT
CASSFSRGTSTDTQYF
>TRBJ2-2|TRBV19|NA|NA
TGTGCCAGTAGTCCGAATGGGGGGATAGACACCGGGGAGCTGTTTTTT
CASSPNGGIDTGELFF
>TRBJ2-1|TRBV10-1|NA|TRBD2
TGCGCCAGCAGTGAAATGGCTAGCGGGCTCTACAATGAGCAGTTCTTC
CASSEMASGLYNEQFF
>TRBJ1-2|TRBV4-2|NA|NA
TGTGCCAGCAGAAACAGAGGGGGGGGTCGGAACTATGGCTACACCTTC
CASRNRGGGRNYGYTF
>TRBJ1-5|TRBV15|NA|NA
TGTGCCACCAGCAGCAATACAGGGACCAGACAGCCCCAGCATTTT
CATSSNTGTRQPQHF
>TRBJ2-3|TRBV5-1|NA|TRBD2
TGCGCCAGCAGCTCCTCCTGGGCGGGAGGGGGTGGAGATACGCAGTATTTT
CASSSSWAGGGGDTQYF
>TRBJ2-1|TRBV5-4|NA|NA
TGTGCCAGCAGCGCGATAGAGCACAATGAGCAGTTCTTC
CASSAIEHNEQFF
>TRBJ1-2|TRBV11-3|NA|NA
TGTGCCAGCAGCTTAGATCCCCACGGCTATGGCTACACCTTC
CASSLDPHGYGYTF
>TRBJ2-4|TRBV7-2|NA|NA
TGTGCCAGCAGCTTAGGCGGGGAGTACATTCAGTACTTC
CASSLGGEYIQYF
>TRBJ2-3|TRBV7-9|NA|NA
TGTGCCAGCAGCAAACGGCGCAGCGAGAGCACAGATACGCAGTATTTT
CASSKRRSESTDTQYF
>TRBJ1-5|TRBV19|NA|NA
TGTGCCAGTAGTCACGGGACTCCGAATCAGCCCCAGCATTTT
CASSHGTPNQPQHF
>TRBJ2-3|TRBV6-4|NA|NA
TGTGCCAGCAGTGACAGGTTTAGGACAGTTAGCACAGATACGCAGTATTTT
CASSDRFRTVSTDTQYF
>TRBJ1-2|TRBV4-1|NA|TRBD1
TGCGCCAGCAGCCTCAACCCCGAAATTCCGGGACAGCCGTTAATCCACGGCTACACCTTC
CASSLNPEIPGQPLIHGYTF
>TRBJ2-3|TRBV5-1|NA|TRBD2
TGCGCCAGCAGCTCCCCGACTAGCGGGAACACAGATACGCAGTATTTT
CASSSPTSGNTDTQYF
>TRBJ2-3|TRBV9|once|TRBD2
TGTGCCAGCAGCGTAGAGGCTAGCGGGCGACCCAGTGCTAGCACAGATACGCAGTATTTT
CASSVEASGRPSASTDTQYF
>TRBJ2-1|TRBV6-1|once|TRBD2
TGTGCCAGCAGTGAACCCCCAGGGGCCCCTAAGCGGGAGTTCTACAATGAGCAGTTCTTC
CASSEPPGAPKREFYNEQFF
>TRBJ2-5|TRBV4-3|NA|TRBD1
TGCGCCAGCAGCCGAGAACCGACAGGGGATTTGGAGACCCAGTACTTC
CASSREPTGDLETQYF
>TRBJ1-5|TRBV11-3|NA|NA
TGTGCCAGCAGCTTAGATCCAAACCTGACCGGGTCCCTGCCCCAGCATTTT
CASSLDPNLTGSLPQHF
>TRBJ2-5|TRBV5-6|NA|TRBD2
TGTGCCAGCAGCTGGGGACTAGCGTTTCAAGAGACCCAGTACTTC
CASSWGLAFQETQYF
>TRBJ2-2|TRBV6-2/TRBV6-3|few|TRBD1
TGTGCCAGCAGTTACTATACCGGGACAGGGGTCACCGGGGAGCTGTTTTTT
CASSYYTGTGVTGELFF
>TRBJ1-6|TRBV7-9|once|NA
TGTGCCAGCAGCCTTCTCGAGGGCGGTTGGAATTCACCCCTCCACTTT
CASSLLEGGWNSPLHF
>TRBJ2-3|TRBV5-4|NA|NA
TGTGCCAGCAGCCGGGAAGCCAGCACAGATACGCAGTATTTT
CASSREASTDTQYF
>TRBJ2-1|TRBV20-1|NA|NA
TGCAGTGCTAGTCAAAGCTATGAGCAGTTCTTC
CSASQSYEQFF
>TRBJ2-5|TRBV29-1|NA|TRBD2
TGTTCGGCGGGAGGGGAGACCCAGTACTTC
CSAGGETQYF
>TRBJ2-6|TRBV5-6|NA|TRBD1
TGTGCCAGCAGCTGGGCAGGGGGCGCTGGGGCCAACGTCCTGACTTTC
CASSWAGGAGANVLTF
>TRBJ1-2|TRBV5-1|NA|TRBD1
TGCGCCAGCAGCCCCGGGACAGGGCATGGCTACACCTTC
CASSPGTGHGYTF
>TRBJ2-1|TRBV19|once|TRBD2
TGTGCCAGTAGTATCATGTTAGCGGGATACAATGAGCAGTTCTTC
CASSIMLAGYNEQFF
>TRBJ1-6|TRBV6-2/TRBV6-3|NA|NA
TGTGCCAGCAGCCGAGGGGGTAGGAATTCACCCCTCCACTTT
CASSRGGRNSPLHF
>TRBJ2-1|TRBV3-1/TRBV3-2|NA|NA
TGTGCCAGCAGCCCAACCTACAATGAGCAGTTCTTC
CASSPTYNEQFF
>TRBJ2-1|TRBV9|NA|NA
TGTGCCAGCAGCGTCTCCGTGGGCGGGACGTACAATGAGCAGTTCTTC
CASSVSVGGTYNEQFF
>TRBJ1-2|TRBV24-1|NA|NA
TGTGCCACCAGTGATGTGCGCGACTATGGCTACACCTTC
CATSDVRDYGYTF
>TRBJ2-1|TRBV2|NA|TRBD1
TGTGCCAGCACCACAGGGGACAGGGGCTACAATGAGCAGTTCTTC
CASTTGDRGYNEQFF
>TRBJ2-2|TRBV6-6|NA|NA
TGTGCCAGCAGTTACTCAGCGCTAGCAGGCACCGGGGAGCTGTTTTTT
CASSYSALAGTGELFF
>TRBJ1-2|TRBV6-6|few|NA
TGTGCCAGCAGTTCCGCGATGTCACAGGGAACTAGTACCTTC
CASSSAMSQGTSTF
>TRBJ2-3|TRBV10-2|NA|TRBD2
TGCGCCAGCGCGGGAGCCCACACAGATACGCAGTATTTT
CASAGAHTDTQYF
>TRBJ1-2|TRBV6-2/TRBV6-3|NA|NA
TGTGCCAGCAGTTACGGGACACGGAACTATGGCTACACCTTC
CASSYGTRNYGYTF
>TRBJ1-1|TRBV5-6|NA|NA
TGTGCCAGCCAGCGGGGGGGAAACACTGAAGCTTTCTTT
CASQRGGNTEAFF
>TRBJ2-1|TRBV9|NA|NA
TGTGCCAGCAGCGTCTGGAACGTCGGGGAGCAGTTCTTC
CASSVWNVGEQFF
>TRBJ1-2|TRBV20-1|NA|NA
TGCAGTGCCCGGGACTATTATGGCTACACCTTC
CSARDYYGYTF
>TRBJ2-3|TRBV11-3|NA|TRBD2
TGTGCCAGCAGCTTAGTAGCGGGAGGACCCACAGATACGCAGTATTTT
CASSLVAGGPTDTQYF
>TRBJ2-1|TRBV7-9|NA|TRBD2
TGTGCCAGCAGCTTGACTAGCGTTTCCTACAATGAGCAGTTCTTC
CASSLTSVSYNEQFF
>TRBJ1-1|TRBV6-1|NA|TRBD1
TGTGCCAGCAGTGTCTTTTCAGGGGGCGCGAACACTGAAGCTTTCTTT
CASSVFSGGANTEAFF
>TRBJ1-6|TRBV6-2/TRBV6-3|NA|TRBD1
TGTGCCAGCAGCCTACAGGGGGAGAATTCACCCCTCCACTTT
CASSLQGENSPLHF
>TRBJ2-6|TRBV11-3|NA|TRBD1
TGTGCCAGCAGCTACCGGGACAGGAACTCCTGGGGGGCCAACGTCCTGACTTTC
CASSYRDRNSWGANVLTF
>TRBJ1-6|TRBV7-9|NA|NA
TGTGCCAGCAGCTTAGCGGGGGCTCGGAATTCACCCCTCCACTTT
CASSLAGARNSPLHF
>TRBJ2-1|TRBV18|NA|TRBD1
TGTGCCAGCTCAACCTCACAGGGGCATCCCTACAATGAGCAGTTCTTC
CASSTSQGHPYNEQFF
>TRBJ2-2|TRBV3-1/TRBV3-2|NA|NA
TGTGCCAGCAGCCAAGAGAACCGCGCGAACACCGGGGAGCTGTTTTTT
CASSQENRANTGELFF
>TRBJ2-1|TRBV27|NA|NA
TGTGCCAGCAGTACCCGGACTGCGAGCTCCTACAATGAGCAGTTCTTC
CASSTRTASSYNEQFF
>TRBJ2-1|TRBV3-1/TRBV3-2|NA|TRBD2
TGTGCCAGCAGCCAAGTTACTAGCGGGAGATCGAATGAGCAGTTCTTC
CASSQVTSGRSNEQFF